The 31 T cell receptor beta chains reported below all come from one sample, sequenced in a study of cytomegalovirus exposure and HLA in healthy donors. PCR was performed using 60 Vbeta and 13 Jbeta primers. The method was immunoSEQ multiplex PCR; TCRdb's version includes in-frame clones alone and lacks a portion of them. The sample includes some 85,000 clones, 65% to 80% seen only once; the top ten take approximately 3%. The source material was PBMCs. These TCRs come from a middle-aged man in good health and CMV-seronegative.

The J gene is TRBJ2-5, the V gene TRBV7-2; 8 nucleotides line up with TRBD2. In germline, CDR1 is SGHTA, CDR2 FQGNSA. Trimming removed 5 bases from V and 4 bases from J; junction bases left unmatched: 3. The CDR3 covers 13 residues. CDR3 sequence reads: CASSRGGPETQYF. CDR3 sequence (DNA): TGTGCCAGCAGCCGGGGGGGCCCAGAGACCCAGTACTTC. Filled out from reference TRBV7-2 and TRBJ2-5, the complete variable domain reads GAGVSQSPSNKVTEKGKDVELRCDPISGHTALYWYRQSLGQGLEFLIYFQGNSAPDKSGLPSDRFSAERTGGSVSTLTIQRTQQEDSAVYLCASSRGGPETQYFGPGTRLLVL.

The CDR3 region is CASSQGTPHNSPLHF. The CDR3 nucleotides read TGTGCCAGCAGCCAGGGGACACCTCATAATTCACCCCTCCACTTT. This sequence joins TRBV4-2 and TRBJ1-6, with D maybe TRBD1 (6 bases). CDR1 is LGHNA, CDR2 YNFKEQ, per germline. Trimming took off 3 bases at V and 5 bases at J, with 11 bases between the two ends. The CDR3 sequence is 15 residues long.

The chain couples TRBV7-3 to TRBJ2-5; 11 bases line up with TRBD2. Unmatched junction bases numbered 8, after V lost 5 bases and J lost 0 bases. CDR3 length: 17 amino acids. Germline V gene sequence: CDR1 SGHTA, CDR2 FQGTGA. This CDR3 reads CASSPKRLAGNQETQYF. The DNA of the CDR3 is TGTGCCAGCAGCCCAAAACGACTAGCGGGGAACCAAGAGACCCAGTACTTC.

The rearrangement links TRBV19 to TRBJ2-1; the D gene is possibly TRBD1 (5 bases). Germline-derived CDR1 and CDR2 are LNHDA and SQIVND (reference sequence). The CDR3 extends over 15 amino acids. V lost 6 bases and J 8 bases, leaving 20 bases between the germline ends. CDR3 DNA sequence: TGTGCCAGTAGCATGGGCGCAGGGTCTTGGGATGAGCAGTTCTTC. Translation gives CASSMGAGSWDEQFF.

This clone was recorded once. This chain links TRBV10-3 with TRBJ1-6; D perhaps matches TRBD1 (5 bases). Germline V gene sequence: CDR1 ENHRY, CDR2 SYGVKD. CDR3 length: 13 residues. Trimming removed 10 bases at V and 8 bases at J, with 15 bases between. CDR3 in DNA: TGTGCCAGCGTCGGGGGTGAGGATTCACCCCTCCACTTT. Its protein is CASVGGEDSPLHF.

V usage is TRBV9 and J usage is TRBJ2-7, with TRBD1 identical over 10 bases. The junction had 7 bases not matched to a gene; V was cut back by 2 bases and J by 5 bases. Germline V gives CDR1 SGDLS, CDR2 YYNGEE. CDR3 length equals 15 residues. The CDR3 sequence: CASSVRQGAINEQYF. CDR3 nucleotide sequence: TGTGCCAGCAGCGTGAGACAGGGGGCGATTAACGAGCAGTACTTC. The full variable domain, rest sourced from reference TRBV9 and TRBJ2-7, is DSGVTQTPKHLITATGQRVTLRCSPRSGDLSVYWYQQSLDQGLQFLIQYYNGEERAKGNILERFSAQQFPDLHSELNLSSLELGDSALYFCASSVRQGAINEQYFGPGTRLTVT.

This clone was recorded a few times. The chain is built from TRBV4-3 and TRBJ1-4; TRBD1 aligns across 7 bases. V lost 3 bases, J lost 5 bases, and 6 bases stayed unmatched. The germline gives CDR1 LGHNA, CDR2 YSLEER. CDR3 length: 15 amino acids. The DNA for the CDR3 is TGCGCCAGCAGCCAGTCGGTACAGGGGAATGAAAAACTGTTTTTT. Translated: CASSQSVQGNEKLFF.

This chain joins TRBV10-3 and TRBJ2-6; D is ambiguous. Germline V gene data show CDR1 as ENHRY and CDR2 as SYGVKD. The CDR3 loop spans 18 amino acids. V was pared by 8 bases and J by 0 bases, with 20 bases between. This CDR3 reads CAIRRPAGADSGANVLTF. The CDR3, as DNA: TGTGCCATCCGAAGACCTGCTGGAGCCGACTCTGGGGCCAACGTCCTGACTTTC.

The V gene is TRBV11-2, the J gene TRBJ2-3, with 7 bases that match TRBD2. Germline assignment: CDR1 SGHAT and CDR2 FQNNGV. The length of the CDR3 is 16 residues. V lost 5 bases, J lost 1 base, and 9 bases stayed unmatched. CDR3 sequence (DNA): TGTGCCAGCAGCCTTGCCGGACGGGGGGGCACAGATACGCAGTATTTT. Translation: CASSLAGRGGTDTQYF. The full variable domain, its missing parts supplied by reference TRBV11-2 and TRBJ2-3, is EAGVAQSPRYKIIEKRQSVAFWCNPISGHATLYWYQQILGQGPKLLIQFQNNGVVDDSQLPKDRFSAERLKGVDSTLKIQPAKLEDSAVYLCASSLAGRGGTDTQYFGPGTRLTVL.

The gene calls are TRBV2 and TRBJ2-7, with D uncertain. Between the trimmed V and J ends, which lost 1 base and 3 bases, there was a span of 7 bases. The germline gives CDR1 SNHLY, CDR2 FYNNEI. CDR3 size: 13 residues. DNA for the CDR3: TGTGCCAGCAGTGAAGGTCCTAGCTACGAGCAGTACTTC. It encodes CASSEGPSYEQYF.

V gene TRBV7-2 combines with J gene TRBJ2-5; 7 nucleotides agree with TRBD2. This CDR3 has 17 amino acids. The V segment lost 0 bases and the J segment 11 bases; nucleotides outside the gene matches: 18. Germline CDR1 is SGHTA and CDR2 is FQGNSA. This CDR3 is CASSLAGWGGVGREQYF. The CDR3 DNA follows: TGTGCCAGCAGCTTAGCGGGGTGGGGCGGGGTGGGGCGGGAGCAGTACTTC.

Only a few counts were recorded for this clone. The gene calls are TRBV5-1 and TRBJ2-4, with a weak D call TRBD2 (7 bases). V lost 1 base and J lost 0, with 14 bases in between. Germline CDR1 SGHRS, CDR2 YFSETQ. This CDR3 has 17 residues. CDR3 sequence: CASSLSLAGAAKNIQYF. The CDR3 region has the DNA TGCGCCAGCAGCTTGTCGCTGGCGGGGGCAGCCAAAAACATTCAGTACTTC.

This clone occurred a few times. This chain uses TRBV7-2 with TRBJ2-7; possibly TRBD1 for D (5 bases). Germline lookup yields CDR1 SGHTA and CDR2 FQGNSA. V lost 0 bases and J lost 2, with 17 bases in between. The CDR3 extends over 17 amino acids. The CDR3 sequence: CASSLALNLDSPYEQYF. CDR3 in DNA: TGTGCCAGCAGCTTAGCTTTAAACCTTGACAGCCCCTACGAGCAGTACTTC.

The rearrangement uses TRBV7-2 and TRBJ2-5, with TRBD2 matching 13 bases. The CDR3 is 16 amino acids. Unmatched junction bases numbered 6, after V lost 2 bases and J lost 6 bases. Germline CDR1 reads SGHTA; CDR2 reads FQGNSA. CDR3 residues: CASSLRRLAGGQTQYF. The CDR3 DNA sequence: TGTGCCAGCAGCTTAAGGAGACTAGCGGGGGGCCAGACCCAGTACTTC.

V usage is TRBV7-9 and J usage is TRBJ2-3; TRBD2 is a possible D gene (7 bases). CDR3 size: 17 residues. Germline V lookup: CDR1 SEHNR, CDR2 FQNEAQ (reference sequence). Trimming stripped 3 bases from V and 1 base from J, with 17 bases between. The CDR3 loop reads CASSFLAAGAGTDTQYF. The CDR3 DNA sequence: TGTGCCAGCAGCTTCCTCGCGGCGGGGGCTGGCACAGATACGCAGTATTTT. The whole variable domain, remainder taken from reference TRBV7-9 and TRBJ2-3, is DTGVSQNPRHKITKRGQNVTFRCDPISEHNRLYWYRQTLGQGPEFLTYFQNEAQLEKSRLLSDRFSAERPKGSFSTLEIQRTEQGDSAMYLCASSFLAAGAGTDTQYFGPGTRLTVL.

This chain uses TRBV9 with TRBJ2-7; the match to TRBD2 covers 10 bases. Germline trimming cut 0 bases from V and 2 bases from J; bases unmatched to any gene: 2. The CDR3 runs 15 residues. The germline CDR1 and CDR2 sequences are SGDLS and YYNGEE. DNA for the CDR3: TGTGCCAGCAGCGTAGCTAGCGGGGGCCCCTACGAGCAGTACTTC. It translates to CASSVASGGPYEQYF.

This chain's CDR3 is CASSEVPRNEQFF. The CDR3 DNA reads TGTGCCAGCAGCGAGGTTCCTAGGAATGAGCAGTTCTTC. The chain couples TRBV14 to TRBJ2-1; no firm D call. Germline V lookup: CDR1 SGHDN, CDR2 FVKESK. The CDR3 runs 13 residues. The ends were cut back, 5 bases at V and 7 bases at J, with 12 bases in the middle.

The rearrangement uses TRBV9 and TRBJ2-1; D is undetermined. Germline V CDR1 and CDR2: SGDLS, YYNGEE. Deletions cut 1 base from V and 7 bases from J, with 12 bases between. The CDR3 sequence is 14 residues long. CDR3 region: CASSVRLSGNEQFF. Here the CDR3 DNA reads TGTGCCAGCAGCGTAAGACTGTCTGGAAATGAGCAGTTCTTC.

The V gene is TRBV29-1, the J gene TRBJ1-4, with D possibly being TRBD1 (5 bases). The CDR3 has 16 residues. V lost 2 bases and J lost 4, with 17 bases in between. Germline V gene data show CDR1 as SQVTM and CDR2 as ANQGSEA. The CDR3 region has the DNA TGCAGCGTTGAATTCCCCTGGGGGGGGATTAATGAAAAACTGTTTTTT. Translating gives CSVEFPWGGINEKLFF.

This CDR3 is CAWKSRDSLNEKLFF. Written as DNA, the CDR3 is TGTGCCTGGAAAAGTAGGGACAGCCTTAATGAAAAACTGTTTTTT. The chain uses TRBV30 and TRBJ1-4; 7 nucleotides line up with TRBD1. Germline V CDR1 and CDR2: GTSNPN, SVGIG (reference sequence). V was pared by 4 bases and J by 4 bases, with 9 bases of the junction left unmatched. The CDR3 is 15 residues long. Using reference TRBV30 and TRBJ1-4 for the parts outside the CDR3, the full variable domain is SQTIHQWPATLVQPVGSPLSLECTVEGTSNPNLYWYRQAAGRGLQLLFYSVGIGQISSEVPQNLSASRPQDRQFILSSKKLLLSDSGFYLCAWKSRDSLNEKLFFGSGTQLSVL.

The chain recombines TRBV27 with TRBJ1-5; D is perhaps TRBD1 (5 bases). CDR1 is MNHEY and CDR2 is SMNVEV in the germline V gene (reference sequence). The ends were cut back, 8 bases at V and 2 bases at J, with 10 bases in the middle. The length of the CDR3 is 13 residues. CDR3 region: CASGGAGNQPQHF. CDR3 in DNA: TGTGCCAGCGGAGGGGCCGGCAATCAGCCCCAGCATTTT.

The V and J genes are TRBV13 and TRBJ2-7, with unresolved D. This CDR3 spans 12 amino acids. V lost 4 bases and J 2 bases, leaving 6 bases between the germline ends. CDR1 and CDR2 (germline): PRHDT, FYEKMQ (reference sequence). The DNA for the CDR3 is TGTGCCAGCAGCTCCGTCCCCTACGAGCAGTACTTC. The encoded protein is CASSSVPYEQYF. Full variable domain (missing parts from reference TRBV13 and TRBJ2-7): AAGVIQSPRHLIKEKRETATLKCYPIPRHDTVYWYQQGPGQDPQFLISFYEKMQSDKGSIPDRFSAQQFSDYHSELNMSSLELGDSALYFCASSSVPYEQYFGPGTRLTVT.

As regards this clone: A read error may account for a junction end that differs from germline. The chain employs TRBV7-9 and TRBJ2-3; TRBD2 is a possible D gene (6 bases). The CDR3 totals 16 residues. CDR1 and CDR2 from the germline V gene are SEHNR and FQNEAQ (reference sequence). The CDR3 sequence: CSSSLAARGDTDTQYF. Written as DNA, the CDR3 is TGTTCCAGCAGCTTAGCGGCCAGAGGTGACACAGATACGCAGTATTTT.

The J gene is TRBJ1-4, the V gene TRBV19, with D possibly matching TRBD1 (6 bases). The CDR3 contains 14 residues. With 0 bases removed from V and 8 bases from J, the gap between germline ends came to 10 bases. Germline CDR1 is LNHDA and CDR2 is SQIVND (reference sequence). This chain's CDR3 is CASSIEGTREKLFF. The CDR3 DNA reads TGTGCCAGTAGTATAGAGGGGACACGGGAAAAACTGTTTTTT.

V is TRBV7-2 and J is TRBJ2-7; TRBD1 agrees at 10 bases. This CDR3 is 16 amino acids long. V was clipped by 5 bases and J by 2 bases; unmatched bases: 9. CDR1 is SGHTA and CDR2 is FQGNSA in the germline V gene. The CDR3: CASSASTGGLPYEQYF. The CDR3 coding sequence is TGTGCCAGCAGCGCTTCGACAGGGGGCCTACCCTACGAGCAGTACTTC.

The chain couples TRBV7-2 to TRBJ2-7; 8 bases are shared with TRBD2. The CDR3 spans 15 residues. CDR1 and CDR2 (germline): SGHTA, FQGNSA. The V segment lost 4 bases and the J segment 2 bases; nucleotides outside the gene matches: 7. The CDR3 is CASSSARRGAYEQYF. The DNA for the CDR3 is TGTGCCAGCAGCTCGGCGCGGCGGGGGGCCTACGAGCAGTACTTC. The entire variable domain, with the rest obtained from reference TRBV7-2 and TRBJ2-7, is as follows: GAGVSQSPSNKVTEKGKDVELRCDPISGHTALYWYRQSLGQGLEFLIYFQGNSAPDKSGLPSDRFSAERTGGSVSTLTIQRTQQEDSAVYLCASSSARRGAYEQYFGPGTRLTVT.

This clone has a single count. The V gene is TRBV27, the J gene TRBJ2-5; the match to TRBD2 covers 13 bases. The closer fit of TRBJ2-7 to the DNA end suggests the J call may be wrong. CDR1 is MNHEY and CDR2 is SMNVEV in the germline V gene (reference sequence). The CDR3 runs 17 residues. CDR3 coding DNA: TGTGCCAGCAGTTCGCTAAGGACTAGCGGGGGCACCTACGAGCAGTACTTC. Translation gives CASSSLRTSGGTYEQYF.

The gene calls are TRBV19 and TRBJ2-7, with 9 bases identical to TRBD1. This CDR3 region has 13 residues. CDR1 LNHDA and CDR2 SQIVND come from the germline V gene (reference sequence). Trimming at V came to 4 bases and at J to 4 bases, leaving 2 bases not matched to a gene. The CDR3 sequence: CASSKGQGYEQYF. CDR3 sequence (DNA): TGTGCCAGTAGTAAGGGACAGGGTTACGAGCAGTACTTC.

This chain uses TRBV4-1 with TRBJ1-4; TRBD1 might be the D (6 bases). Trimming cost V 4 bases and J 6 bases, with 21 bases left between them. The CDR3 is 17 residues long. The V gene's germline CDR1 is MGHRA and CDR2 YSYEKL. The DNA of the CDR3 is TGCGCCAGCAGCCTAACGGGAGGGGGGGTGGTGGATGAAAAACTGTTTTTT. It encodes CASSLTGGGVVDEKLFF.

The rearrangement uses TRBV6-5 and TRBJ2-7, with D perhaps matching TRBD1 (6 bases). Per the germline V gene, CDR1 is MNHEY and CDR2 is SVGAGI. The CDR3 covers 12 residues. V lost 0 bases, J lost 6 bases, and 6 bases lay in between. The CDR3 sequence: CASSYSTGEQYF. In nucleotides, the CDR3 is TGTGCCAGCAGTTACTCGACAGGCGAGCAGTACTTC.

This chain uses TRBV9 with TRBJ2-3; 8 bases align to TRBD2. CDR1 is SGDLS, CDR2 YYNGEE, per germline. The CDR3 sequence is 15 residues long. V lost 0 bases and J lost 5; bases outside the gene matches: 5. The chain's CDR3 is CASSVVSSGGDTQYF. CDR3 coding DNA: TGTGCCAGCAGCGTAGTTTCGAGCGGGGGAGATACGCAGTATTTT.